This section outlines one T cell receptor (beta chain) sequence together with its context. V dropped 4 bases and J dropped 6 bases, with 14 bases sitting between them. This CDR3 region has 13 residues. Germline V gene lookup returns CDR1 SGHRS and CDR2 YFSETQ. TCRdb ran MiXCR on the 5' RACE reads and lists one entry per CDR3 protein. In the table there are 200,000 to 250,000 distinct CDR3 sequences, around 6.5% of which are singletons. The sample is drawn from a study of identical twins. This sample also belongs to another study, concerning T cells expressing NK-cell markers.

The sequence came from a young woman in good health. The source material was CD8+ T cells sorted from blood. The gene calls are TRBV5-1 and TRBJ2-7; possible D gene TRBD2, 6 bases. This CDR3 reads CASSRDSRGEQYF. DNA for the CDR3: TGCGCCAGCAGCAGGGACTCAAGGGGCGAGCAGTACTTC.